This TCR beta chain came from a study of T cells in Graves' hyperthyroidism and ophthalmopathy. Uncontrolled infection, other autoimmune disease, pregnancy or lactation barred patients from enrollment. Turning to this clonotype: The antigen remains unidentified.

Regarding the study as a whole: Most clonotypes that expanded in the thyroid above 0.001 also showed up in blood.

The CDR3 extends over 15 amino acids. Germline CDR1 is MNHEY and CDR2 is SMNVEV (reference sequence). V was pared by 3 bases and J by 4 bases, with 15 bases between. Amplified TCR beta CDR3 regions derived from RNA transcripts. The HTBI primer set served for first-round RT-PCR of the TCR CDR3. One entry per CDR3 protein, called by TCRdb with MiXCR from the multiplex PCR reads. The sample includes more than 500,000 distinct CDR3 sequences, roughly 15% of them seen just once. The chain recombines TRBV27 with TRBJ2-5; possibly TRBD1 for D (5 bases). This sequence originates from a woman aged 25 to 39 with Graves' ophthalmopathy. The specimen was blood. The chain's CDR3 is CASSFRPGYRETQYF. The CDR3 DNA reads as TGTGCCAGCAGTTTTCGACCAGGGTACCGAGAGACCCAGTACTTC.